This note documents a single TCR beta chain sequence. Its matching antigen is unknown. The record originates from a study of lymphopenia after photon versus proton radiotherapy. The CDR3 loop spans 16 amino acids. Trimming removed 0 bases at V and 3 bases at J, with 14 bases between. The germline V gene has CDR1 PRHDT and CDR2 FYEKMQ (reference sequence). Findings and limits, study-wide: Oligoclonal CD8+ Temra expansion after nadir drove photon patients' diversity drop. Photon-treated patients lost naive T cells and TCR diversity; proton-treated stayed stable. Better survival with proton therapy was suggested as possible, not demonstrated. In patients who died, overall survival fell as post-nadir TCR diversity dropped more.

Assay: immunoSEQ multiplex PCR; the TCRdb copy retains only in-frame clones and omits some. The sample has around 150,000 clones; 70% to 90% are singletons. The origin of this receptor is a man in his fifties with gastric cancer. Specimen: peripheral blood, collected from a patient treated with photon-based radiotherapy. V usage is TRBV13 and J usage is TRBJ1-1, with D possibly being TRBD1 (5 bases). The CDR3 spells CASSLGQPGRHTEAFF. The CDR3 DNA reads TGTGCCAGCAGCTTAGGCCAGCCAGGGCGACACACTGAAGCTTTCTTT.